This T cell receptor (beta chain) stems from a study of control samples from healthy donors and cancer patients. This table comes from immunoSEQ multiplex PCR, and its TCRdb copy is limited to in-frame clones, with some not included. Of fewer than 120,000 clones listed, around 89% are singletons. Trimming at V came to 0 bases and at J to 5 bases, leaving 6 bases not matched to a gene. The length of the CDR3 is 15 residues. Germline CDR1 SGHRS, CDR2 YFSETQ. Material: PBMCs. This chain joins TRBV5-1 and TRBJ2-5; 8 nucleotides align to TRBD1. The receptor's source is a woman aged 60-70 years with lung cancer. CDR3 protein: CASSLGTGSTETQYF. CDR3 nucleotide sequence: TGCGCCAGCAGCTTGGGGACAGGGTCGACGGAGACCCAGTACTTC.